These 25 T cell receptor beta chains share one sample of origin, sequenced in a study of blood T cell repertoires in COVID-19. Here immunoSEQ multiplex PCR was the method, and the copy in TCRdb shows in-frame clones only, minus some. The sample has about 75,000 clones, over 75% seen once. The sequencing input was peripheral blood. The receptors were gathered from a human donor in a cohort sampled during active COVID-19.

This clone has more than one count but fewer than ten. The chain employs TRBV30 and TRBJ2-7; possibly TRBD2 for D (6 bases). This CDR3 has 13 residues. With 1 base removed from V and 4 bases from J, the gap between germline ends came to 11 bases. Germline V CDR1 and CDR2: GTSNPN, SVGIG (reference sequence). The CDR3 region has the DNA TGTGCCTGGAGTGCGGGAGTTCGATACGAGCAGTACTTC. This encodes CAWSAGVRYEQYF.

This chain uses TRBV15 with TRBJ1-1; D uncertain. Trimming removed 5 bases at V and 3 bases at J, with 22 bases between. This CDR3 comprises 17 residues. CDR1 is LNHNV, CDR2 YYDKDF, per germline (reference sequence). As DNA, the CDR3 is TGTGCCACCAGCGCGAGAGGGCGGCGGGCGGCGGACACTGAAGCTTTCTTT. It translates to CATSARGRRAADTEAFF. The whole variable domain, remainder taken from reference TRBV15 and TRBJ1-1, is DAMVIQNPRYQVTQFGKPVTLSCSQTLNHNVMYWYQQKSSQAPKLLFHYYDKDFNNEADTPDNFQSRRPNTSFCFLDIRSPGLGDTAMYLCATSARGRRAADTEAFFGQGTRLTVV.

The chain recombines TRBV6-4 with TRBJ1-5; D is perhaps TRBD1 (6 bases). This CDR3 spans 20 amino acids. CDR1 and CDR2 (germline): MRHNA, SNTAGT. The germline V and J ends were trimmed by 4 bases and 2 bases, with 27 bases remaining between them. The CDR3 loop reads CASSAGTFTRRGEGNQPQHF. In nucleotides, the CDR3 is TGTGCCAGCAGTGCCGGGACATTTACCAGAAGGGGCGAGGGCAATCAGCCCCAGCATTTT.

The chain carries TRBV10-3 and TRBJ1-1, with 7 positions matching TRBD1. CDR1 ENHRY and CDR2 SYGVKD come from the germline V gene. V lost 3 bases, J lost 0 bases, and 7 bases stayed unmatched. The CDR3 loop spans 16 amino acids. The CDR3 loop reads CAISDWDRNMNTEAFF. DNA of the CDR3: TGTGCCATCAGTGACTGGGACAGAAACATGAACACTGAAGCTTTCTTT.

The rearrangement links TRBV13 to TRBJ2-7; the match to TRBD2 covers 7 bases. V was pared by 0 bases and J by 5 bases, with 7 bases of the junction left unmatched. Germline values: CDR1 PRHDT, CDR2 FYEKMQ (reference sequence). This CDR3 region has 15 residues. As DNA, the CDR3 is TGTGCCAGCAGCTTAGGGCGGGGGAAAACCCACGAGCAGTACTTC. It is translated as CASSLGRGKTHEQYF.

The rearrangement links TRBV3-1 (or the pseudogene TRBV3-2) to TRBJ1-1, with 7 positions matching TRBD1. Germline CDR1 reads LGHDT; CDR2 reads YNNKEL (reference sequence). The CDR3 runs to 14 residues. V lost 4 bases, J lost 11 bases, and 13 bases stayed unmatched. The CDR3 DNA is TGTGCCAGCAGCCTGCCGGTGGAGGGGGCAGGTGCTTTCTTT. Translating it yields CASSLPVEGAGAFF.

This clone has only one observation. This sequence joins TRBV5-1 and TRBJ1-2; possible D gene TRBD1, 6 bases. V lost 2 bases and J lost 0, with 11 bases in between. CDR3 length: 15 amino acids. Germline V gives CDR1 SGHRS, CDR2 YFSETQ. CDR3 region: CASSLSGEPNYGYTF. DNA of the CDR3: TGCGCCAGCAGCTTATCAGGGGAACCTAACTATGGCTACACCTTC.

The rearrangement joins TRBV28 to TRBJ1-4; 8 bases map to TRBD1. This CDR3 has 17 amino acids. The junction had 15 bases not matched to a gene; V was cut back by 10 bases and J by 2 bases. Per germline, CDR1 MDHEN and CDR2 SYDVKM. CDR3 nucleotides: TGTGCCATCCTTGGGAACAGGGGGAGGGGGACTAATGAAAAACTGTTTTTT. Its protein is CAILGNRGRGTNEKLFF. Filled out from reference TRBV28 and TRBJ1-4, the complete variable domain reads DVKVTQSSRYLVKRTGEKVFLECVQDMDHENMFWYRQDPGLGLRLIYFSYDVKMKEKGDIPEGYSVSREKKERFSLILESASTNQTSMYLCAILGNRGRGTNEKLFFGSGTQLSVL.

This sequence joins TRBV29-1 and TRBJ1-2; 9 nucleotides line up with TRBD1. Germline CDR1 SQVTM, CDR2 ANQGSEA. Trimming removed 8 bases from V and 0 bases from J; junction bases left unmatched: 10. The CDR3 extends over 15 amino acids. CDR3 nucleotides: TGCAGCTTCGCCGGGACAGGGCCCTCTAACTATGGCTACACCTTC. Translation gives CSFAGTGPSNYGYTF. Variable domain in full (rest from reference TRBV29-1 and TRBJ1-2): SAVISQKPSRDICQRGTSLTIQCQVDSQVTMMFWYRQQPGQSLTLIATANQGSEATYESGFVIDKFPISRPNLTFSTLTVSNMSPEDSSIYLCSFAGTGPSNYGYTFGSGTRLTVV.

The CDR3 nucleotides read TGCGCCAGCAGCCTGGGGCCCGAAAGGACTGGGGCCAACGTCCTGACTTTC. It codes for CASSLGPERTGANVLTF. The chain combines TRBV4-1 with TRBJ2-6, with D maybe TRBD1 (5 bases). The ends were cut back, 4 bases at V and 2 bases at J, with 15 bases in the middle. CDR3 size: 17 residues. In germline, CDR1 is MGHRA, CDR2 YSYEKL.

This clone occurred once. This sequence joins TRBV2 and TRBJ2-5, with D perhaps TRBD2 (7 bases). The CDR3 is made up of 14 amino acids. Trimming stripped 2 bases from V and 3 bases from J, with 10 bases between. Germline assignment: CDR1 SNHLY and CDR2 FYNNEI. The CDR3 nucleotides are TGTGCCAGCAGTGAAAAGGGGGGGAAAGAGACCCAGTACTTC. This codes for CASSEKGGKETQYF.

The chain employs TRBV6-5 and TRBJ1-4, with D unresolved. Trimming left V 0 bases short and J 6 bases short, with 11 bases between. CDR3 length: 15 residues. Germline V lookup: CDR1 MNHEY, CDR2 SVGAGI. In DNA, the CDR3 is TGTGCCAGCAGTTACTCGCGGAATACCCATGAAAAACTGTTTTTT. This encodes CASSYSRNTHEKLFF.

V usage is TRBV5-1 and J usage is TRBJ1-5; the match to TRBD1 covers 7 bases. The germline CDR1 and CDR2 sequences are SGHRS and YFSETQ. Trimming at V came to 4 bases and at J to 2 bases, leaving 6 bases not matched to a gene. This CDR3 spans 15 amino acids. In DNA, the CDR3 is TGCGCCAGCAGCCCGACAGGGTCGGGCAATCAGCCCCAGCATTTT. This sequence encodes CASSPTGSGNQPQHF.

The chain links TRBV7-2 to TRBJ1-2, with TRBD1 matching over 9 bases. The CDR3 consists of 16 residues. The ends lost 5 bases at V and 6 bases at J; junction bases unmatched: 13. Germline values: CDR1 SGHTA, CDR2 FQGNSA. The CDR3 bases are TGTGCCAGCAGCAAGGGACAGGGAATCGGAGAGGATGGCTACACCTTC. It specifies CASSKGQGIGEDGYTF.

The chain employs TRBV24-1 and TRBJ2-3, with D unresolved. Trimming left V 4 bases short and J 0 bases short, with 4 bases between. Germline V lookup: CDR1 KGHDR, CDR2 SFDVKD. The CDR3 has 13 amino acids. The CDR3 region is CATSDTSTDTQYF. The DNA for the CDR3 is TGTGCCACCAGTGACACTAGCACAGATACGCAGTATTTT.

The chain carries TRBV5-8 and TRBJ2-2; possible D gene TRBD2, 5 bases. CDR1 SGHTS and CDR2 YDEGEE come from the germline V gene. CDR3 length: 16 residues. Trimming removed 2 bases at V and 6 bases at J, with 17 bases between. This CDR3 reads CASSFPPATRSGELFF. CDR3 bases: TGTGCCAGCAGCTTTCCCCCGGCCACTAGGTCCGGGGAGCTGTTTTTT.

This clone came up once. The chain couples TRBV2 to TRBJ1-4; D not resolved. V lost 3 bases and J 3 bases, leaving 8 bases between the germline ends. From germline, CDR1 is SNHLY and CDR2 FYNNEI. This CDR3 is built from 14 residues. The CDR3 loop reads CASSESVPNEKLFF. CDR3 in DNA: TGTGCCAGCAGTGAGTCAGTTCCTAATGAAAAACTGTTTTTT.

The rearrangement joins TRBV29-1 to TRBJ1-1; D is uncertain. With 6 bases removed from V and 4 bases from J, the gap between germline ends came to 15 bases. The CDR3 totals 13 residues. Germline assignment: CDR1 SQVTM and CDR2 ANQGSEA. This CDR3 reads CSVARGGVTEAFF. The DNA of the CDR3 is TGCAGCGTAGCTCGGGGAGGCGTCACTGAAGCTTTCTTT.

This chain uses TRBV11-2 with TRBJ1-4, with D unclear. The CDR3 extends over 14 amino acids. The germline V gene encodes CDR1 SGHAT and CDR2 FQNNGV. Trimming pared 5 bases from V and 4 bases from J, leaving 11 bases between. Here the CDR3 reads CASSPTGVNEKLFF. The CDR3 DNA reads as TGTGCCAGCAGCCCTACGGGAGTTAATGAAAAACTGTTTTTT.

The rearrangement joins TRBV7-8 to TRBJ1-2; D uncertain. The CDR3 covers 13 residues. Trimming removed 3 bases at V and 8 bases at J, with 13 bases between. Germline V gene sequence: CDR1 SGHVS, CDR2 FQNEAQ. CDR3 residues: CASSFGQEGGYTF. The DNA for the CDR3 is TGTGCCAGCAGCTTTGGGCAAGAGGGAGGCTACACCTTC. Drawing the rest from reference TRBV7-8 and TRBJ1-2, the complete variable domain is GAGVSQSPRYKVAKRGQDVALRCDPISGHVSLFWYQQALGQGPEFLTYFQNEAQLDKSGLPSDRFFAERPEGSVSTLKIQRTQQEDSAVYLCASSFGQEGGYTFGSGTRLTVV.

The rearrangement joins TRBV19 to TRBJ2-1; 9 nucleotides agree with TRBD2. J was trimmed by 4 bases and V by 7 bases; bases with no gene match: 2. The germline CDR1 and CDR2 sequences are LNHDA and SQIVND (reference sequence). The length of the CDR3 is 13 residues. CDR3 region: CASKAGGYNEQFF. The CDR3 region has the DNA TGTGCCAGTAAGGCGGGGGGGTACAATGAGCAGTTCTTC.

This clone has a handful of counts. The rearrangement joins TRBV3-1 (or the pseudogene TRBV3-2) to TRBJ1-3; 9 bases are a match to TRBD1. This CDR3 is built from 18 residues. V shed 3 bases, J shed 4 bases, and the junction held 13 bases outside the gene matches. Germline CDR1 LGHDT, CDR2 YNNKEL (reference sequence). The CDR3 protein is CASSHRTGDHQRGNTIYF. CDR3 nucleotide sequence: TGTGCCAGCAGCCACCGGACAGGGGACCACCAGAGAGGAAACACCATATATTTT.

The chain joins TRBV14 to TRBJ1-1; TRBD1 might be the D (5 bases). V was shortened by 0 bases and J by 5 bases, with 13 bases between the two germline ends. CDR1 is SGHDN and CDR2 is FVKESK in the germline V gene. CDR3 length: 15 residues. The CDR3, as DNA: TGTGCCAGCAGCCAAGAGGGGGGAGTGTTTACTGAAGCTTTCTTT. Amino acids: CASSQEGGVFTEAFF.

The chain joins TRBV7-9 to TRBJ1-4; the D is unclear. Germline loops: CDR1 SEHNR, CDR2 FQNEAQ (reference sequence). Trimming pared 7 bases from V and 2 bases from J, leaving 8 bases between. The CDR3 has 13 residues. The CDR3 loop reads CASTRGTNEKLFF. CDR3 nucleotides: TGTGCCAGCACGCGAGGTACTAATGAAAAACTGTTTTTT.

The CDR3 DNA sequence: TGTGCCAGCTCACTGGGACAGCCGAACACTGAAGCTTTCTTT. Protein product: CASSLGQPNTEAFF. The chain couples TRBV18 to TRBJ1-1, with 7 bases that match TRBD1. V was pared by 4 bases and J by 1 base, with 3 bases of the junction left unmatched. CDR1 is KGHSH, CDR2 LQKENI, per germline. The CDR3 covers 14 residues. Variable domain in full (rest from reference TRBV18 and TRBJ1-1): NAGVMQNPRHLVRRRGQEARLRCSPMKGHSHVYWYRQLPEEGLKFMVYLQKENIIDESGMPKERFSAEFPKEGPSILRIQQVVRGDSAAYFCASSLGQPNTEAFFGQGTRLTVV.